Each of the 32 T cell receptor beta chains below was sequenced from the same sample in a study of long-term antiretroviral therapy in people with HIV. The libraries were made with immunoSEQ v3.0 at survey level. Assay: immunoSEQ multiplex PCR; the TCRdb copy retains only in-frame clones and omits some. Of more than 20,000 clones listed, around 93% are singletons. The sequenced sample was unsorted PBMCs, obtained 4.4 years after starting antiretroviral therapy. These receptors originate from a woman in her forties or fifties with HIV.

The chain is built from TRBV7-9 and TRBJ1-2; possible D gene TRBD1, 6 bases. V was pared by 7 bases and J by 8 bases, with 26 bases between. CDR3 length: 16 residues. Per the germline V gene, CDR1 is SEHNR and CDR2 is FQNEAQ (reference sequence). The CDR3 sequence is CASTHRTGGSFNGYTF. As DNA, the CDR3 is TGTGCCAGCACCCATCGGACCGGGGGCAGTTTCAACGGCTACACCTTC.

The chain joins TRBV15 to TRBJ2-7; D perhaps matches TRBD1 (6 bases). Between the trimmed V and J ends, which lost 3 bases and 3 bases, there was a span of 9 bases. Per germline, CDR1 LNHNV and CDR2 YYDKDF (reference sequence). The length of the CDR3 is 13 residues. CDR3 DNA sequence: TGTGCCACCAGCAGCGTCAGGGGCTACGAGCAGTACTTC. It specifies CATSSVRGYEQYF.

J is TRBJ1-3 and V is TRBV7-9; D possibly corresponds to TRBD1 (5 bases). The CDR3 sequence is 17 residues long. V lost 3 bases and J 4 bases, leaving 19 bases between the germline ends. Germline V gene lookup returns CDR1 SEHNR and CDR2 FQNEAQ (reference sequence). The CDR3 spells CASSFDHRDAGGNTIYF. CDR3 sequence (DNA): TGTGCCAGCAGCTTTGACCACCGGGACGCAGGGGGAAACACCATATATTTT.

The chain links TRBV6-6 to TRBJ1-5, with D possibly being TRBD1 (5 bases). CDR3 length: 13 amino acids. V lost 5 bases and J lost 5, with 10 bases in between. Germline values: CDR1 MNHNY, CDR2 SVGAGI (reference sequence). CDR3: CASSPGLYQPQHF. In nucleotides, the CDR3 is TGTGCCAGCAGTCCAGGGTTATATCAGCCCCAGCATTTT.

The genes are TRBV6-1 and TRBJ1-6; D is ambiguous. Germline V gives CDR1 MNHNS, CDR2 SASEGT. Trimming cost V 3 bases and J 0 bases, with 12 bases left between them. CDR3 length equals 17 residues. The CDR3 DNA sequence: TGTGCCAGCAGTGATAGCAGGCCGAGCTCCTATAATTCACCCCTCCACTTT. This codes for CASSDSRPSSYNSPLHF.

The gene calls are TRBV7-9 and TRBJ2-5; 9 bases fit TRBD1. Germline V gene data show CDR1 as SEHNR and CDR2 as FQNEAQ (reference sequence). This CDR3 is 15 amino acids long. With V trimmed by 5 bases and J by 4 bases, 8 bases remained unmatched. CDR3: CASSVRQGEVETQYF. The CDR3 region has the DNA TGTGCCAGCAGCGTTAGACAGGGGGAAGTAGAGACCCAGTACTTC.

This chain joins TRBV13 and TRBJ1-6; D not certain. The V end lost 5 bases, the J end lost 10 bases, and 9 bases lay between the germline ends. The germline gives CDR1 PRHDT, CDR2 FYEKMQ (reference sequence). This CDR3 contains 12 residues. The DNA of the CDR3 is TGTGCCAGCAGCCAAAGCGAATCACCCCTCCACTTT. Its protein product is CASSQSESPLHF.

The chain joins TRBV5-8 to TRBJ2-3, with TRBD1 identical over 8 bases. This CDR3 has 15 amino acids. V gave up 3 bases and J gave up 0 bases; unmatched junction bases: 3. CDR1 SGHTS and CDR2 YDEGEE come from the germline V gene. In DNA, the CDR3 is TGTGCCAGCAGCTCGACAGGGGCGAGCACAGATACGCAGTATTTT. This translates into CASSSTGASTDTQYF.

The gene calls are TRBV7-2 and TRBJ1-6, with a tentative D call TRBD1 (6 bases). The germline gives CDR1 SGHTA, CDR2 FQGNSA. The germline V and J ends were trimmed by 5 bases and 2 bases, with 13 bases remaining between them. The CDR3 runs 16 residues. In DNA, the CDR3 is TGTGCCAGCAGCGCTGAACAGGGTGCCTATAATTCACCCCTCCACTTT. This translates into CASSAEQGAYNSPLHF.

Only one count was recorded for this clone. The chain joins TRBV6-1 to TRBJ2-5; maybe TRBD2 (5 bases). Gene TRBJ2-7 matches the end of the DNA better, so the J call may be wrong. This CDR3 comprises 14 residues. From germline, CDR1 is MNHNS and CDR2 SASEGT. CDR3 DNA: TGTGCCAGCAGCCCGAGGCGGGCGGAAGACGAGCAGTACTTC. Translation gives CASSPRRAEDEQYF.

The CDR3 DNA reads TGTGCCAGTAGTATTAGCGGCAGGGAAGGATCACCCCTCCACTTT. Residues: CASSISGREGSPLHF. The chain carries TRBV19 and TRBJ1-6, with D possibly matching TRBD1 (5 bases). This CDR3 comprises 15 residues. Germline V lookup: CDR1 LNHDA, CDR2 SQIVND (reference sequence). The V gene lost 3 bases and the J gene lost 10 bases, with 16 bases spanning the gap.

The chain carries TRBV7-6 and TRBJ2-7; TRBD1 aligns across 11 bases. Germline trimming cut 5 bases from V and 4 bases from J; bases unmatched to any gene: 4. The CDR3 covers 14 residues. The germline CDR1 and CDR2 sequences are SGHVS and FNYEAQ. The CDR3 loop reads CASSPGQGAYEQYF. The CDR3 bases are TGTGCCAGCAGCCCCGGACAGGGGGCTTACGAGCAGTACTTC.

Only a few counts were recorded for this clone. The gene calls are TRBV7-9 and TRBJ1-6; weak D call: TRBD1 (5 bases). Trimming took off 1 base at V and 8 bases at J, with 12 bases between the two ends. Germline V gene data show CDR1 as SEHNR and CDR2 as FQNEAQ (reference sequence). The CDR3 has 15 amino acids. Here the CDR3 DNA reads TGTGCCAGCAGCTTAGTCGGGGACTGGGATTCACCCCTCCACTTT. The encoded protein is CASSLVGDWDSPLHF.

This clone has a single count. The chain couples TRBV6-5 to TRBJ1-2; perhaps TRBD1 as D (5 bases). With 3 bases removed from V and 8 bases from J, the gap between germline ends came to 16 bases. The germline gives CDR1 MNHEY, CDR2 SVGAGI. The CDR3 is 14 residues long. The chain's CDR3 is CASSYGPLRGGYTF. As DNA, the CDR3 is TGTGCCAGCAGTTATGGACCCCTTCGGGGGGGCTACACCTTC.

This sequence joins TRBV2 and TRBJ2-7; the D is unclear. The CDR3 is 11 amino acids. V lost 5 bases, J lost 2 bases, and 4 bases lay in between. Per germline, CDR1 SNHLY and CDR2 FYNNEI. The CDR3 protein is CASSRTYEQYF. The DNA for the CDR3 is TGTGCCAGCAGTAGGACCTACGAGCAGTACTTC. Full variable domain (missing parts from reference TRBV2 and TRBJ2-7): EPEVTQTPSHQVTQMGQEVILRCVPISNHLYFYWYRQILGQKVEFLVSFYNNEISEKSEIFDDQFSVERPDGSNFTLKIRSTKLEDSAMYFCASSRTYEQYFGPGTRLTVT.

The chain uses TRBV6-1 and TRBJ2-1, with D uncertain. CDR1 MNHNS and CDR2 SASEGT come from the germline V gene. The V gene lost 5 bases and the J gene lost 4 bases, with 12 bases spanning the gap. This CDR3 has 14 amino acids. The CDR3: CASSSPRAYNEQFF. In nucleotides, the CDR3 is TGTGCCAGCAGTTCGCCCCGGGCGTACAATGAGCAGTTCTTC.

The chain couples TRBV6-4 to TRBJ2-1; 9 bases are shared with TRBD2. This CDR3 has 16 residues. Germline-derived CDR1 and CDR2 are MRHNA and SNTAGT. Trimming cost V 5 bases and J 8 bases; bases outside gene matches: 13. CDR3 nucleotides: TGTGCCAGCAGTCCTACAACCGGGACTAGCATCGATGAGCAGTTCTTC. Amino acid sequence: CASSPTTGTSIDEQFF.

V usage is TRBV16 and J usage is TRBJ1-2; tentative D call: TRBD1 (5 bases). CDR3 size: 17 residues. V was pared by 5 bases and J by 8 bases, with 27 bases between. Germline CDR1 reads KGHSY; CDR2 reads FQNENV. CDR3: CASSEKGSSVSLRGYTF. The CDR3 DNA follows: TGTGCCAGCAGCGAAAAGGGGAGTAGCGTTAGTCTCCGCGGCTACACCTTC.

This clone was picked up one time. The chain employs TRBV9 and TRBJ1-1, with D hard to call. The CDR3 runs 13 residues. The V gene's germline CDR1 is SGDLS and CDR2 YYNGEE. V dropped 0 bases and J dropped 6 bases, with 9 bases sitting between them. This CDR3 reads CASSVGPQAEAFF. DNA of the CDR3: TGTGCCAGCAGCGTAGGCCCCCAGGCTGAAGCTTTCTTT.

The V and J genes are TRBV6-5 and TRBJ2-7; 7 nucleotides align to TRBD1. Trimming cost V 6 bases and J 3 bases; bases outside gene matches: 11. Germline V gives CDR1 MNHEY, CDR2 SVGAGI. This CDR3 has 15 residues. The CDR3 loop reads CASSSGQVVVYEQYF. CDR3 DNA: TGTGCCAGCAGCTCCGGACAGGTGGTGGTCTACGAGCAGTACTTC.

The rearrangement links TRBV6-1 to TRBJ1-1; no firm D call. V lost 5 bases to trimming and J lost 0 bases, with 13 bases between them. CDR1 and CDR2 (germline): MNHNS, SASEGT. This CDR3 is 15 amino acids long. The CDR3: CASSPKRTVNTEAFF. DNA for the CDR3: TGTGCCAGCAGTCCCAAGAGGACGGTGAACACTGAAGCTTTCTTT.

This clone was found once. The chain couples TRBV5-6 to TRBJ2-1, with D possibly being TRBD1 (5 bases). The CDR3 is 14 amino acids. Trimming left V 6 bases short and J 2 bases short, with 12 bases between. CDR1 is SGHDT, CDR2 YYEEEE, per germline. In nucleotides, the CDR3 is TGTGCCAGCACCCAGGGTTTGGCCTACAATGAGCAGTTCTTC. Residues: CASTQGLAYNEQFF. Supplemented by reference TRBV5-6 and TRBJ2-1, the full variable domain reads DAGVTQSPTHLIKTRGQQVTLRCSPKSGHDTVSWYQQALGQGPQFIFQYYEEEERQRGNFPDRFSGHQFPNYSSELNVNALLLGDSALYLCASTQGLAYNEQFFGPGTRLTVL.

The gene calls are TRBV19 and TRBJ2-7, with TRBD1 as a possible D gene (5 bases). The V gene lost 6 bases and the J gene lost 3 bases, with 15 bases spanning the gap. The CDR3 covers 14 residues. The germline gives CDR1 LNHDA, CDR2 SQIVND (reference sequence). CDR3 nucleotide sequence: TGTGCCAGTAGCAGGGAAGTGACATACTACGAGCAGTACTTC. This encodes CASSREVTYYEQYF.

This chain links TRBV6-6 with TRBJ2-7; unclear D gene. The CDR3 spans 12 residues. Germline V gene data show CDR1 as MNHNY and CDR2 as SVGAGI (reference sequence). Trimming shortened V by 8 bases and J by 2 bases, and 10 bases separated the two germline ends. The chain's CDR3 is CASAPGAYEQYF. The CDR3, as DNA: TGTGCCAGCGCCCCTGGGGCCTACGAGCAGTACTTC.

CDR3: CASSFQGVDIQYF. The CDR3 coding sequence is TGTGCCAGCAGTTTTCAGGGTGTTGACATTCAGTACTTC. The rearrangement joins TRBV27 to TRBJ2-4; maybe TRBD1 (5 bases). The length of the CDR3 is 13 residues. CDR1 is MNHEY and CDR2 is SMNVEV in the germline V gene (reference sequence). V dropped 3 bases and J dropped 8 bases, with 11 bases sitting between them.

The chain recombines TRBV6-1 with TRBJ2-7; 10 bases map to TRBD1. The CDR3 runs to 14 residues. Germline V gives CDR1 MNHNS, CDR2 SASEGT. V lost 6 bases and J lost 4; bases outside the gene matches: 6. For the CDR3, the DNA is TGTGCCAGCAGAAGGACAGGGGGTGAATACGAGCAGTACTTC. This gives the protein CASRRTGGEYEQYF.

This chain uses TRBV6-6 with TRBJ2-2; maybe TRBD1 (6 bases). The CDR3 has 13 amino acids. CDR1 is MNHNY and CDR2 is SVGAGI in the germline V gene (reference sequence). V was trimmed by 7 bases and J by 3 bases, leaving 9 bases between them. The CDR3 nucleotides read TGTGCCAGCAACCACAGGGACACCGGGGAGCTGTTTTTT. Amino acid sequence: CASNHRDTGELFF.

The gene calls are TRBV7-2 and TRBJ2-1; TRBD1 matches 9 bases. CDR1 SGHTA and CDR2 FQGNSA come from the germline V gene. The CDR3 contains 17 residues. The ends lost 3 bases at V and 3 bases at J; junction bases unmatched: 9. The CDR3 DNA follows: TGTGCCAGCAGCTTTGGGGTGGCGGGACAGGGCTACAATGAGCAGTTCTTC. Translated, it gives CASSFGVAGQGYNEQFF.

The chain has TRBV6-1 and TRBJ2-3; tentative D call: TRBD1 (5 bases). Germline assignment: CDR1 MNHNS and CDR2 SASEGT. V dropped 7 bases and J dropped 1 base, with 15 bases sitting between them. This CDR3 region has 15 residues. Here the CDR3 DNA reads TGTGCCAGCACCCCGTGGCCCAGGGGCACAGATACGCAGTATTTT. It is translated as CASTPWPRGTDTQYF.

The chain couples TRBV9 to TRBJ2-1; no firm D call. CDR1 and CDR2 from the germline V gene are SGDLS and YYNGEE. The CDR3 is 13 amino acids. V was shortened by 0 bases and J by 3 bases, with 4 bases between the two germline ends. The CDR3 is CASSVGVYNEQFF. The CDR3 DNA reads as TGTGCCAGCAGCGTAGGGGTCTACAATGAGCAGTTCTTC.

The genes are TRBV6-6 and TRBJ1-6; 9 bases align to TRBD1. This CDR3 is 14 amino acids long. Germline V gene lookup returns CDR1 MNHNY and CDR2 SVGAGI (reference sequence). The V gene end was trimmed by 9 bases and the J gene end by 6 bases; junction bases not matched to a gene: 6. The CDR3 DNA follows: TGTGCCAGTACCGGGACAGGGAGTAATTCACCCCTCCACTTT. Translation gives CASTGTGSNSPLHF.

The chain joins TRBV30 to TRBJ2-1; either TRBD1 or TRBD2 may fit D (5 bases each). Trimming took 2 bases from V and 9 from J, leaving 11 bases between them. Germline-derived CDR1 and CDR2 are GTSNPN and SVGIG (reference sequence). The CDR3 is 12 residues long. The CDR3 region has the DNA TGTGCCTGGAGTCGAGGGGTCCGTGAGCAGTTCTTC. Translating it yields CAWSRGVREQFF.